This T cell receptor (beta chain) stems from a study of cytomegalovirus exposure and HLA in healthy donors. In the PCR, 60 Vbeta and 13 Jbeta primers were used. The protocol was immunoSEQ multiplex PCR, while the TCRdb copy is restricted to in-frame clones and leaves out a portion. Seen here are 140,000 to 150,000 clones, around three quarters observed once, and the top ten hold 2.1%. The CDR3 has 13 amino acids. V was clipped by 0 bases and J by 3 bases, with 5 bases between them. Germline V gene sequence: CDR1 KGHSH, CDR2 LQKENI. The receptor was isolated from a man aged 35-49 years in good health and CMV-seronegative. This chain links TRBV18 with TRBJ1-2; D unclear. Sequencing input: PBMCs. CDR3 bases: TGTGCCAGCTCACCACCGGCTGACTATGGCTACACCTTC. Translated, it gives CASSPPADYGYTF. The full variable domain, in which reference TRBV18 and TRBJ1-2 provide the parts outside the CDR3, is NAGVMQNPRHLVRRRGQEARLRCSPMKGHSHVYWYRQLPEEGLKFMVYLQKENIIDESGMPKERFSAEFPKEGPSILRIQQVVRGDSAAYFCASSPPADYGYTFGSGTRLTVV.